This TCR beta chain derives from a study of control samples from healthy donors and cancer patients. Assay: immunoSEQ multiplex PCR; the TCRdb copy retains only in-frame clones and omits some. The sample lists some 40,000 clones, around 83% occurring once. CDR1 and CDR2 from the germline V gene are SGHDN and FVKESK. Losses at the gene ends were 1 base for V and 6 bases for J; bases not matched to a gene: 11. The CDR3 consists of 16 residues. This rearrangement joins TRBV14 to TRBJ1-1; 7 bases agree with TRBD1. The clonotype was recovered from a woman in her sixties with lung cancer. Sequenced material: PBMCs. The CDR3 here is CASSQGLGQVVPEAFF. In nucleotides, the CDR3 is TGTGCCAGCAGCCAAGGGCTAGGACAGGTTGTTCCTGAAGCTTTCTTT.